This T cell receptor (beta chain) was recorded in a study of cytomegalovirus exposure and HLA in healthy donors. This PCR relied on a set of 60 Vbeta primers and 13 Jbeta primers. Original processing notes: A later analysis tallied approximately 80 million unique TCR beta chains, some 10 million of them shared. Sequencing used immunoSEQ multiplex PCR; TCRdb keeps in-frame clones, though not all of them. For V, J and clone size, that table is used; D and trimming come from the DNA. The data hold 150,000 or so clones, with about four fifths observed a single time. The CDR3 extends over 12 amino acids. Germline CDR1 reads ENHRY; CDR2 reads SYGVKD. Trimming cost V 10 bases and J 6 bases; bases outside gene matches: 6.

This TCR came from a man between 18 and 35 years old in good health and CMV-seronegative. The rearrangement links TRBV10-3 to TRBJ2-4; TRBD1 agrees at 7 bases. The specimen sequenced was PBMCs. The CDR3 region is CATTGAGNIQYF. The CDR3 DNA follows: TGTGCCACCACAGGGGCAGGAAACATTCAGTACTTC.